This TCR beta chain was profiled in a study of T cell repertoires in cytomegalovirus infection. Study information: Indicated by public TCR beta signatures were CMV infection and matching HLA type.

Findings and limits, study-wide: Identification of carriers of CMV plus the relevant HLA was achieved through cumulative public TCR beta family frequency. Dominant in the ex vivo response were TCR beta clonotypes restricted by HLA-C and specific for CMV.

The sample holds many counts of this clonotype. As yet, its antigen is unknown. This CDR3 spans 13 amino acids. Germline values: CDR1 SNHLY, CDR2 FYNNEI. Trimming cost V 0 bases and J 7 bases, with 9 bases left between them. TCRdb fed the reads into MiXCR, producing one record per CDR3 protein. This table holds more than 110,000 distinct CDR3 sequences, more than 25% found once. This sequence joins TRBV2 and TRBJ1-2; TRBD1 is a possible D gene (5 bases). Sequences were derived from CD8+ T cells from cultured PBMCs, sampled from culture after CMV antigen stimulation. The source is a human donor in good health (CMV status not recorded). Some clones in this sample may be carry-over from other donors' samples. The CDR3, as DNA: TGTGCCAGCAGTGAAGCGGGGGAGGGTGGCTACACCTTC. Protein: CASSEAGEGGYTF.